What follows are 15 T cell receptor beta chains derived from one specimen sequenced in a study of metastatic and nonmetastatic thyroid tumors. Every patient underwent thyroid surgery untreated. TCRdb reassembled clones from the PCR reads with MiXCR. The sample yields approximately 20,000 clones, over 15% seen once. What was sequenced was blood. The receptors come from a male donor with papillary thyroid cancer or a benign thyroid nodule (not recorded which). Some clones in this sample may be carry-over from other donors' samples.

As DNA, the CDR3 is TGTGCCAGCAGCTTAACCGGGACATCTTTCACCGGGGAGCTGTTTTTT. The encoded protein is CASSLTGTSFTGELFF. The rearrangement uses TRBV11-2 and TRBJ2-2; perhaps TRBD1 as D (6 bases). CDR3 length: 16 amino acids. Trimming pared 2 bases from V and 4 bases from J, leaving 14 bases between. Germline lookup yields CDR1 SGHAT and CDR2 FQNNGV. The full variable domain, with the rest looked up from reference TRBV11-2 and TRBJ2-2, is EAGVAQSPRYKIIEKRQSVAFWCNPISGHATLYWYQQILGQGPKLLIQFQNNGVVDDSQLPKDRFSAERLKGVDSTLKIQPAKLEDSAVYLCASSLTGTSFTGELFFGEGSRLTVL.

By proportion, this clone is medium-sized. The chain carries TRBV4-1 and TRBJ2-7, with 8 bases matching TRBD1. J gave up 1 base and V 1 base, and 9 bases lay outside the gene matches. The CDR3 totals 17 residues. CDR1 and CDR2 from the germline V gene are MGHRA and YSYEKL. CDR3 amino acids: CASSQVTGTGASYEQYF. CDR3 DNA sequence: TGCGCCAGCAGCCAAGTTACCGGGACAGGAGCTTCCTACGAGCAGTACTTC.

This clone was observed many times. V gene TRBV5-6 combines with J gene TRBJ2-7; D not certain. Germline CDR1 is SGHDT and CDR2 is YYEEEE. V dropped 3 bases and J dropped 4 bases, with 8 bases sitting between them. The CDR3 length is 12 residues. The CDR3 DNA reads TGTGCCAGCAGCTCGTTACATTACGAGCAGTACTTC. As protein: CASSSLHYEQYF.

In DNA form, the CDR3 reads TGCGCCAGCAGCTTCTGGACAGGGAATGAGCAGTTCTTC. This encodes CASSFWTGNEQFF. The V and J genes are TRBV5-1 and TRBJ2-1; 8 bases fit TRBD1. The CDR3 is 13 residues long. Trimming at V came to 2 bases and at J to 7 bases, leaving 2 bases not matched to a gene. CDR1 is SGHRS and CDR2 is YFSETQ in the germline V gene.

This clone was counted ten times or more. J is TRBJ2-7 and V is TRBV11-2, with TRBD2 matching 11 bases. The germline V gene has CDR1 SGHAT and CDR2 FQNNGV. V trimming: 1 base; J trimming: 7 bases; junction bases outside the gene matches: 9. The CDR3 has 16 amino acids. CDR3 nucleotides: TGTGCCAGCAGCTTAGGTCTAGCGGGAGGATCGCTGGAGCAGTACTTC. Protein product: CASSLGLAGGSLEQYF.

This clone showed up many times. The chain links TRBV28 to TRBJ2-3, with D perhaps being TRBD1 or TRBD2 (5 bases each). The CDR3 covers 16 residues. Trimming took 1 base from V and 1 from J, leaving 12 bases between them. Looked up from germline, CDR1 is MDHEN and CDR2 is SYDVKM. This CDR3 is CASSLYGAGGTDTQYF. DNA of the CDR3: TGTGCCAGCAGTTTATATGGGGCGGGTGGCACAGATACGCAGTATTTT.

V gene TRBV7-9 combines with J gene TRBJ2-7; 7 nucleotides match TRBD2. The CDR3 is made up of 15 amino acids. Germline V gene data show CDR1 as SEHNR and CDR2 as FQNEAQ (reference sequence). Trimming removed 0 bases from V and 2 bases from J; junction bases left unmatched: 4. The CDR3 DNA reads TGTGCCAGCAGCTTAGCGGGGGGGAGTACCTACGAGCAGTACTTC. Translated, it gives CASSLAGGSTYEQYF.

This clone was picked up a small number of times. The CDR3 coding sequence is TGTGCCAGCAGAGGGCAGGGCCTGGGACCGATAGGTGATCATTTCTTC. Its protein product is CASRGQGLGPIGDHFF. The J gene is TRBJ2-1, the V gene TRBV28; either TRBD1 or TRBD2 may supply D (5 bases each). From germline, CDR1 is MDHEN and CDR2 SYDVKM. Trimming shortened V by 6 bases and J by 16 bases, and 31 bases separated the two germline ends. The CDR3 consists of 16 residues.

This clone was counted ten times or more. The chain links TRBV20-1 to TRBJ2-6; D not resolved. CDR1 DFQATT and CDR2 SNEGSKA come from the germline V gene (reference sequence). The V gene lost 0 bases and the J gene lost 2 bases, with 14 bases spanning the gap. The CDR3 contains 17 residues. CDR3 loop: CSARDLGRLAGANVLTF. CDR3 DNA sequence: TGCAGTGCTAGAGATCTGGGTCGGTTGGCTGGGGCCAACGTCCTGACTTTC.

There are many counts of this clone. The genes are TRBV20-1 and TRBJ2-1; 9 bases fit TRBD1. V shed 6 bases, J shed 7 bases, and the junction held 13 bases outside the gene matches. The CDR3 contains 15 residues. CDR1 DFQATT and CDR2 SNEGSKA come from the germline V gene (reference sequence). The CDR3 nucleotides are TGCAGTGCCCCGCCGGCTGGGACAGGGAATAATGAGCAGTTCTTC. As protein: CSAPPAGTGNNEQFF.

Judged by abundance, this clone is medium-sized (0.01 to 0.1%). The chain uses TRBV20-1 and TRBJ2-7, with D possibly TRBD1 on 6 matching bases. Trimming removed 0 bases at V and 7 bases at J, with 19 bases between. The CDR3 is 15 amino acids. The germline CDR1 and CDR2 sequences are DFQATT and SNEGSKA (reference sequence). CDR3 loop: CSARDSGAGADEQYF. The DNA for the CDR3 is TGCAGTGCTAGAGATAGTGGAGCAGGGGCGGATGAGCAGTACTTC.

This clone was counted many times. The chain carries TRBV7-3 and TRBJ2-3; 15 nucleotides line up with TRBD2. J lost 5 bases, V lost 5 bases, and 5 bases had no gene match. Germline assignment: CDR1 SGHTA and CDR2 FQGTGA. This CDR3 region has 16 residues. CDR3 amino acids: CASSPPGLAGGDTQYF. CDR3 in DNA: TGTGCCAGCAGCCCTCCGGGACTAGCGGGAGGAGATACGCAGTATTTT.

This clone was observed at least ten times. Given a much more abundant clone one base away, this may be a read error. Other DNA sequences in the same sample also yield this CDR3. The genes are TRBV2 and TRBJ1-2; possible D gene TRBD1, 6 bases. The CDR3 sequence is 13 residues long. The germline CDR1 and CDR2 sequences are SNHLY and FYNNEI. Written as DNA, the CDR3 is TGCGCCAGCAGTGAGGGGGGCCTACCTGGCTACACCTTC. Translated, it gives CASSEGGLPGYTF.

This clone has ten or more counts. The chain couples TRBV28 to TRBJ1-6, with D possibly matching TRBD1 (5 bases). Trimming shortened V by 6 bases and J by 8 bases, and 14 bases separated the two germline ends. CDR3 length: 14 amino acids. Germline V gives CDR1 MDHEN, CDR2 SYDVKM. The CDR3 DNA follows: TGTGCCAGCAGCTCGGGGCAGGGTCATTCACCCCTCCACTTT. Its translation is CASSSGQGHSPLHF.

This clone was picked up many times. The J gene is TRBJ2-2, the V gene TRBV24-1; no clear D. There are 16 residues in the CDR3. From germline, CDR1 is KGHDR and CDR2 SFDVKD. Deletions cut 1 base from V and 5 bases from J, with 13 bases between. This chain's CDR3 is CATSDFGPPSTGELFF. The CDR3 coding sequence is TGTGCCACCAGTGATTTTGGGCCCCCCAGTACCGGGGAGCTGTTTTTT.